The clone carrying this T cell receptor (beta chain) occurred many times. Its antigen is currently unknown. CDR1 and CDR2 (germline): SGHAT, FQNNGV. V dropped 1 base and J dropped 6; count of bases not matched to a gene: 8. The CDR3 has 16 amino acids. Germline DNA was also extracted, while the blood RNA originated from unsorted whole blood. This specimen belongs to a study of tumor-infiltrating lymphocytes in primary liver carcinoma. For the study at large: Among the tumors, stages were T1-T3 N0M0 and sizes about 4 to 11 cm. Sequencing of the samples generated roughly 3.5 to 7.5 million productive TCRbeta reads, with similar yields across tissue types. Study results and caveats: Tumors reached a significantly greater top-250-clone fraction than blood did (p = 0.039). Reduced overlap was seen in tumor-adjacent and tumor-blood pairs versus tumor region pairs.

Researchers generated TCR beta cDNA from around 510 ng of total RNA, relying on a constant-region primer. Construction of TCR beta libraries relied on three successive nested multiplex PCR rounds employing slightly modified ARM-PCR. A C-beta reverse primer was combined with TRBV1-TRBV30 forward primers in the first two PCR rounds, and each round had 10 cycles. Each CDR3 protein is one row after TCRdb ran MiXCR on the multiplex PCR reads. This sample yields 300,000 to 350,000 distinct CDR3 sequences, of which more than 55% are seen a single time; approximately 17% belongs to the top ten. Sequenced input: peripheral blood. The rearrangement joins TRBV11-2 to TRBJ2-1; 8 nucleotides match TRBD2. This TCR came from a woman aged 25 to 45 with primary liver carcinoma and hepatitis B virus infection. The CDR3 sequence: CASSLAGGSPSNEQFF. The CDR3 DNA reads TGTGCCAGCAGCTTAGCGGGGGGGAGCCCCTCCAATGAGCAGTTCTTC.